This T cell receptor beta chain was sequenced in a study of PD-1 blockade in classical Hodgkin lymphoma. Study background: Patients received nivolumab 3 mg/kg intravenously every 2 weeks.

The CDR3 is 15 residues long. V was clipped by 7 bases and J by 6 bases, with 18 bases between them. Germline CDR1 ENHRY, CDR2 SYGVKD. Study-level findings and limits: Patients newly diagnosed and complete responders had comparable baseline diversity.

Profiling relied on immunoSEQ multiplex PCR, and the TCRdb table lists in-frame clones only, not all of them. This sample has 46,000 or so clones, with 78% found just once. Time point: cycle 4 day 1 (C4D1), after less than 7 weeks of nivolumab. Every patient relapsed after autologous stem cell transplantation, and brentuximab vedotin exposure varied. Notes on this clone: As yet, its antigen is unknown.

The chain links TRBV10-3 to TRBJ2-2; D could derive from TRBD1 or TRBD2 (5 bases each). Sequencing used peripheral blood mononuclear cells (PBMCs), obtained before the fourth cycle of nivolumab. The source is a human donor with classical Hodgkin lymphoma. In DNA, the CDR3 is TGTGCCATCAAGGTTGGGGACCAGCCCCCCGGGGAGCTGTTTTTT. Its translation: CAIKVGDQPPGELFF.